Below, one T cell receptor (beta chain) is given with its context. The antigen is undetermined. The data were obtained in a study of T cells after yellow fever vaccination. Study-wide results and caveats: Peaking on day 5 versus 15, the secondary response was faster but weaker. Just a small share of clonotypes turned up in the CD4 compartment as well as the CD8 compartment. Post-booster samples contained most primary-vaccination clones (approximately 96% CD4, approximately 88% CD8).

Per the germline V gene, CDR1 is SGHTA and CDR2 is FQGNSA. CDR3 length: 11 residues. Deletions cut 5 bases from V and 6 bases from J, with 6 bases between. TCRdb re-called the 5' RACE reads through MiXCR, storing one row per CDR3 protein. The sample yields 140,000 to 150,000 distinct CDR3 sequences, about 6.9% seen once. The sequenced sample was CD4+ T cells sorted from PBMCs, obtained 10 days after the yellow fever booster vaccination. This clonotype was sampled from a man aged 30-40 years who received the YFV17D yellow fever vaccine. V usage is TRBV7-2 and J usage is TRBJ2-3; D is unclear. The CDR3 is CASSPPDTQYF. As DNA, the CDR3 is TGTGCCAGCAGCCCCCCGGATACGCAGTATTTT.